These 10 T cell receptor beta chains were sequenced from one sample in a study of shared T cell receptors in the human thymus. Using immunoSEQ multiplex PCR, the repertoire was profiled, and TCRdb retains in-frame clones only, with some absent. The top ten clones hold about 0.013% of a sample with under 700,000 clones, 75% to 85% of them seen once. These data were likewise used in another study, on human thymus T cells.

Input material: thymocytes. Receptor source: a boy less than two years old with a congenital heart defect.

For the CDR3, the DNA is TGTGCCTGGAGCCAGGCGGGAACGGTCATATATTTT. Its protein is CAWSQAGTVIYF. The V call is TRBV30, the J call TRBJ1-3, with D unclear. Germline V gene sequence: CDR1 GTSNPN, CDR2 SVGIG (reference sequence). The germline V and J ends were trimmed by 3 bases and 12 bases, with 15 bases remaining between them. This CDR3 spans 12 amino acids.

The J gene is TRBJ2-2, the V gene TRBV12-5; unclear D gene. Trimming left V 5 bases short and J 1 base short, with 23 bases between. The germline gives CDR1 LGHNT, CDR2 FRNRAP. The CDR3 loop spans 19 amino acids. The CDR3 DNA is TGTGCTAGTGGTCCACTCATTAGTACCCGAATCCGGAACACCGGGGAGCTGTTTTTT. This translates into CASGPLISTRIRNTGELFF.

The J gene is TRBJ2-7, the V gene TRBV28; a possible D gene is TRBD2 (6 bases). This CDR3 comprises 16 residues. CDR1 is MDHEN and CDR2 is SYDVKM in the germline V gene. With 4 bases removed from V and 3 bases from J, the gap between germline ends came to 19 bases. CDR3 sequence: CASSSPRQGRLYEQYF. In DNA, the CDR3 is TGTGCCAGCAGTTCCCCCCGCCAAGGGAGGCTCTACGAGCAGTACTTC.

The gene calls are TRBV30 and TRBJ1-5; possible D gene TRBD1, 6 bases. There are 15 residues in the CDR3. The V end was cut by 0 bases, the J end by 0 bases, with 9 bases between. In germline, CDR1 is GTSNPN, CDR2 SVGIG (reference sequence). CDR3 DNA: TGTGCCTGGAGTGTACCAGGGGATAGCAATCAGCCCCAGCATTTT. Amino acid sequence: CAWSVPGDSNQPQHF.

The V call is TRBV6-1, the J call TRBJ1-5; tentative D call: TRBD1 (6 bases). Germline values: CDR1 MNHNS, CDR2 SASEGT. The CDR3 is 14 residues long. Trimming cost V 6 bases and J 5 bases, with 14 bases left between them. Here the CDR3 reads CASRQDSRDQPQHF. The CDR3 DNA is TGTGCCAGCAGGCAGGACAGTCGGGATCAGCCCCAGCATTTT.

The genes are TRBV2 and TRBJ2-2; TRBD1 matches 10 bases. J was trimmed by 3 bases and V by 5 bases; bases with no gene match: 6. The germline V gene encodes CDR1 SNHLY and CDR2 FYNNEI. The CDR3 length is 16 residues. CDR3: CASSYHGTGDTGELFF. The CDR3 region has the DNA TGTGCCAGCAGTTATCATGGGACAGGGGACACCGGGGAGCTGTTTTTT.

This clone was recorded only once. The chain recombines TRBV19 with TRBJ2-7; 14 bases line up with TRBD2. Germline trimming cut 5 bases from V and 2 bases from J; bases unmatched to any gene: 5. The CDR3 runs to 16 residues. Germline values: CDR1 LNHDA, CDR2 SQIVND (reference sequence). The CDR3 loop reads CASSPQGLAGAYEQYF. CDR3 DNA: TGTGCCAGTAGTCCACAGGGACTAGCGGGAGCCTACGAGCAGTACTTC.

This rearrangement joins TRBV7-9 to TRBJ2-7; D ambiguous. Trimming pared 2 bases from V and 5 bases from J, leaving 16 bases between. CDR3 length: 15 amino acids. Germline loops: CDR1 SEHNR, CDR2 FQNEAQ (reference sequence). CDR3 region: CASSLLPTASDEQYF. As DNA, the CDR3 is TGTGCCAGCAGCTTACTTCCCACAGCCTCGGACGAGCAGTACTTC. The variable domain in full, with the rest retrieved from reference TRBV7-9 and TRBJ2-7, is DTGVSQNPRHKITKRGQNVTFRCDPISEHNRLYWYRQTLGQGPEFLTYFQNEAQLEKSRLLSDRFSAERPKGSFSTLEIQRTEQGDSAMYLCASSLLPTASDEQYFGPGTRLTVT.

The V call is TRBV7-2, the J call TRBJ2-7; tentative D call: TRBD1 (6 bases). V was trimmed by 8 bases and J by 5 bases, leaving 22 bases between them. Germline V gene data show CDR1 as SGHTA and CDR2 as FQGNSA. The CDR3 runs 15 residues. The CDR3 DNA reads as TGTGCCAGCGGGGGCGGGCCAGCCCCTCGGGACGAGCAGTACTTC. This sequence encodes CASGGGPAPRDEQYF.

The V and J genes are TRBV7-9 and TRBJ2-4; 8 bases map to TRBD1. The CDR3 consists of 18 residues. Trimming removed 5 bases from V and 3 bases from J; junction bases left unmatched: 15. CDR1 is SEHNR and CDR2 is FQNEAQ in the germline V gene (reference sequence). CDR3 amino acids: CASSPPTGAAGGKNIQYF. The CDR3 bases are TGTGCCAGCAGCCCTCCGACAGGGGCGGCCGGGGGCAAAAACATTCAGTACTTC.